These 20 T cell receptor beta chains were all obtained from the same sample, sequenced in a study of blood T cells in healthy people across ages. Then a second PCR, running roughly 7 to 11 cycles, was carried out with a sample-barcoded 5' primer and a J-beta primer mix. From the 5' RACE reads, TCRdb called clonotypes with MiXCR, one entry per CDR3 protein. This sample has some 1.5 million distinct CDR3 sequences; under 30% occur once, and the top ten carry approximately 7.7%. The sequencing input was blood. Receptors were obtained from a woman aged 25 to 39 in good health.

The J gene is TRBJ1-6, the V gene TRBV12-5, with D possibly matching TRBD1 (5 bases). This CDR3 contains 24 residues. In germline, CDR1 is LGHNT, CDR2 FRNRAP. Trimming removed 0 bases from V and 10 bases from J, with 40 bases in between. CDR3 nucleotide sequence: TGTGCTAGTGGTTTGGTTTTCCCATCGGTACTTGCAAACCGAGGGGACGGAGGAAACTCACCCCTCCACTTT. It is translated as CASGLVFPSVLANRGDGGNSPLHF.

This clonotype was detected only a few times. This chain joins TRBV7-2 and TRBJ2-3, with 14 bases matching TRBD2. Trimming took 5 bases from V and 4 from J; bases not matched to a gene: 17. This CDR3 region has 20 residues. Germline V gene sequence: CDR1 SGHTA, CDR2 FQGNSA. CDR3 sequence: CASSRILGTSGRSESDTQYF. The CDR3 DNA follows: TGTGCCAGCAGCCGGATTCTAGGGACTAGCGGGAGAAGTGAGTCAGATACGCAGTATTTT.

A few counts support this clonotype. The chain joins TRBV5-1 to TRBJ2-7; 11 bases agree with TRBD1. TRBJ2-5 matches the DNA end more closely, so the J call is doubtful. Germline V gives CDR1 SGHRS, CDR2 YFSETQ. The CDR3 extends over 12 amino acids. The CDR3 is CARGQGGETQYF. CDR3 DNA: TGCGCCAGGGGACAGGGGGGAGAGACCCAGTACTTC.

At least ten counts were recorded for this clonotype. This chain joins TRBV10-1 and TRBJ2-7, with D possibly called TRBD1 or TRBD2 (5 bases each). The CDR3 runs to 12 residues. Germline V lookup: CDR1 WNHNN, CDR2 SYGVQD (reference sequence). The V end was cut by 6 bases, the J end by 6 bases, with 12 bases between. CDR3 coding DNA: TGCGCCAGCAGGCCCTCGGGGACCGAGCAGTACTTC. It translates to CASRPSGTEQYF.

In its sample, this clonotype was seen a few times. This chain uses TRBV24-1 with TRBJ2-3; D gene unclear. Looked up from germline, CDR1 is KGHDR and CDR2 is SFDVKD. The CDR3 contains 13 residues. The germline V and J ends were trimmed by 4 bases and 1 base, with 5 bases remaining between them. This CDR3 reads CATSEARTDTQYF. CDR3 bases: TGTGCCACCAGTGAAGCCCGCACAGATACGCAGTATTTT.

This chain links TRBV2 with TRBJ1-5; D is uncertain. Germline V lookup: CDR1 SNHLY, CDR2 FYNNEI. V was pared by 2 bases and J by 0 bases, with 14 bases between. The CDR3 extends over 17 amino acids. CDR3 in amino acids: CASSERRASNSNQPQHF. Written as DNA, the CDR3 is TGTGCCAGCAGTGAAAGGAGAGCCAGCAATAGCAATCAGCCCCAGCATTTT.

CDR3 bases: TGCAGCGCCCGCCGAATCCAGGGTGAAAACTATGGCTACACCTTC. Amino acids: CSARRIQGENYGYTF. The V and J genes are TRBV29-1 and TRBJ1-2, with a weak D call TRBD1 (5 bases). Germline-derived CDR1 and CDR2 are SQVTM and ANQGSEA. The CDR3 is made up of 15 amino acids. V lost 7 bases to trimming and J lost 2 bases, with 20 bases between them.

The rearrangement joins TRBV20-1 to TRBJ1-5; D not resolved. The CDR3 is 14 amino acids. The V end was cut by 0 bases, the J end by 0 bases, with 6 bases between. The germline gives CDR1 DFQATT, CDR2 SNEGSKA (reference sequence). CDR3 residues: CSAREATSNQPQHF. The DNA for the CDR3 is TGCAGTGCTAGAGAGGCTACTAGCAATCAGCCCCAGCATTTT.

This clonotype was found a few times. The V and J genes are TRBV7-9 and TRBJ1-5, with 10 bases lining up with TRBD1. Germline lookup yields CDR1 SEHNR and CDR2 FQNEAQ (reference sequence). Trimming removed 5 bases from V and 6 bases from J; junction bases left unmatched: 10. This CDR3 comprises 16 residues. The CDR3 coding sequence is TGTGCCAGCAGCACTTCGTGGACAGGGGGAGGTCAGCCCCAGCATTTT. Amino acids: CASSTSWTGGGQPQHF.

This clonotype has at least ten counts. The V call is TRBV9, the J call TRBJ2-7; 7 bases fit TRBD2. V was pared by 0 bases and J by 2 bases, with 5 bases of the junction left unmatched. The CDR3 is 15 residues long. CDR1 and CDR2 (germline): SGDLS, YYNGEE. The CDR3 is CASSVDSGETYEQYF. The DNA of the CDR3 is TGTGCCAGCAGCGTAGACAGCGGGGAGACCTACGAGCAGTACTTC.

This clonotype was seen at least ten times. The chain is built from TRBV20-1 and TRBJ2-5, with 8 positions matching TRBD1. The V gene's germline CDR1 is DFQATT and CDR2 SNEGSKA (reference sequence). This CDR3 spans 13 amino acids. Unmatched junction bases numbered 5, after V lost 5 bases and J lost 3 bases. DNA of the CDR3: TGCAGTGCTCACAGGGGGGCCGAAGAGACCCAGTACTTC. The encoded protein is CSAHRGAEETQYF.

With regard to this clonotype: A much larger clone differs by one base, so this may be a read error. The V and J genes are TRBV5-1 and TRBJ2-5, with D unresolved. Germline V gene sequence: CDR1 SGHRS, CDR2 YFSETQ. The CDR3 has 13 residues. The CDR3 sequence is CATATIYQETQCF. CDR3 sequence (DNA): TGCGCCACCGCCACGATCTACCAAGAGACCCAGTGCTTC.

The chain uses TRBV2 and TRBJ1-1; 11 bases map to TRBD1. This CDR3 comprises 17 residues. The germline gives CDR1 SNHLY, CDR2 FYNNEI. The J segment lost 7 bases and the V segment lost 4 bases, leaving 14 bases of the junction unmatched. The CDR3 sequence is CASSGPPGTGGGIEAFF. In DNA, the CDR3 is TGTGCCAGCAGTGGACCGCCCGGGACAGGGGGAGGTATTGAAGCTTTCTTT.

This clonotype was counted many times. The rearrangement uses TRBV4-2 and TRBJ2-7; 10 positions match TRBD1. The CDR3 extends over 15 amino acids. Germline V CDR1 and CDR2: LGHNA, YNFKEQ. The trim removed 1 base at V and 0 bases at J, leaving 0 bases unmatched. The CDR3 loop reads CASSQGDRGSYEQYF. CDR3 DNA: TGTGCCAGCAGCCAAGGGGACAGGGGCTCCTACGAGCAGTACTTC.

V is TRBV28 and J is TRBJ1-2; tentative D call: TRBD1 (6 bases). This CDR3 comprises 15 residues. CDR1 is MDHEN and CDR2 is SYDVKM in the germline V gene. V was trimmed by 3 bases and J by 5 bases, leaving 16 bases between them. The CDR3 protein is CASSFPSGALYGYTF. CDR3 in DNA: TGTGCCAGCAGTTTTCCCTCGGGGGCCCTATATGGCTACACCTTC.

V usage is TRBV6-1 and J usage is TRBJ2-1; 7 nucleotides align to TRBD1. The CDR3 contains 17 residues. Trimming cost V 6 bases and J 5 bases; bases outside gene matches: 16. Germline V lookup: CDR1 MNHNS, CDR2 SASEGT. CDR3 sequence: CASSIDRVVRNNNEQFF. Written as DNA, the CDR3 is TGTGCCAGCAGCATTGACAGGGTTGTTCGGAACAACAATGAGCAGTTCTTC.

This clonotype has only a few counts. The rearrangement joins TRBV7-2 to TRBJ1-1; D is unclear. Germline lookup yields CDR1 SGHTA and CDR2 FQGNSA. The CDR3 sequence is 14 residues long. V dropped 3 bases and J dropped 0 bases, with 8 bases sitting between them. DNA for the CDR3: TGTGCCAGCAGCTTCAACGGGATGAACACTGAAGCTTTCTTT. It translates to CASSFNGMNTEAFF.

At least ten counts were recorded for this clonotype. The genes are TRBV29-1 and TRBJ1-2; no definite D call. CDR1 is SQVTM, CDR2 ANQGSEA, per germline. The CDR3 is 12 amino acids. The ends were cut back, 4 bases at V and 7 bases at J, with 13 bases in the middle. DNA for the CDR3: TGCAGCGTTGCGGAACCTGCTTTTGGCTACACCTTC. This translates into CSVAEPAFGYTF.

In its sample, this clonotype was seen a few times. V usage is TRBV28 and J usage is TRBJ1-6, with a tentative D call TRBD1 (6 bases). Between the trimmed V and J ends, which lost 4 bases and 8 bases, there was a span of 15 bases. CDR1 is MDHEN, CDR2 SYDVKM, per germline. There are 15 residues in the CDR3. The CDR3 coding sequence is TGTGCCAGCAGTTCTCCCGGGACACCCGATTCACCCCTCCACTTT. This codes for CASSSPGTPDSPLHF.

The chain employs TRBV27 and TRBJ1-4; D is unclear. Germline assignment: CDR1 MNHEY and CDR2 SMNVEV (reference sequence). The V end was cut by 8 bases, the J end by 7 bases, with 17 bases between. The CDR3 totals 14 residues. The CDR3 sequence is CASSYAGVTEKLFF. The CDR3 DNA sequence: TGTGCCAGCTCCTATGCCGGGGTAACTGAAAAACTGTTTTTT.